A selection of T cell receptor beta chains follows, all from one sample in a study of T cells in Graves' hyperthyroidism and ophthalmopathy. TCRdb re-called the multiplex PCR reads with MiXCR, one entry per CDR3 protein. The sample shows some 570,000 distinct CDR3 sequences, approximately 15% of them seen only once. Sequencing was done on a sample of blood. The origin of the receptors is a young woman with Graves' ophthalmopathy. CDR3s include the opening cysteine and the closing phenylalanine or tryptophan. The D gene is left open where the match is weak. Size is stated for part of the rows, as once, few or many counts, or as a class when the clone is expanded.

cdr3_nt cdr3_aa d_call j_call v_call clone_size
TGTGCCAGCAGAGGCAGCAACTATGGCTACACCTTC CASRGSNYGYTF - TRBJ1-2 TRBV12-3/TRBV12-4 many
TGTGCGACAGGGTCGTCGGGTCGGGGCTACACCTTC CATGSSGRGYTF TRBD1 TRBJ1-2 TRBV28 many
TGTGCCAGCAGCTCCCTTAGCGGGAGCGGCAATGAGCAGTTCTTC CASSSLSGSGNEQFF TRBD2 TRBJ2-1 TRBV7-6 -
TGCAGTGCCATAACTAGCGCCGGGGAGCTGTTTTTT CSAITSAGELFF TRBD2 TRBJ2-2 TRBV20-1 -
TGTGCTAGTGGGAATGGACAGACCACAGATACGCAGTATTTT CASGNGQTTDTQYF - TRBJ2-3 TRBV12-5 many
TGCAGTGCTACCTCAACAGGGGGGGGCAGCTACGAGCAGTACTTC CSATSTGGGSYEQYF - TRBJ2-7 TRBV20-1 many
TGTGCCAGCACCGCCGCTAGCAATCAGCCCCAGCATTTT CASTAASNQPQHF - TRBJ1-5 TRBV28 many
TGTGCCAGCAGCTTGGCCCCGGGACAGGGTAACTCTGGGGCCAACGTCCTGACTTTC CASSLAPGQGNSGANVLTF TRBD1 TRBJ2-6 TRBV5-8 few
TGTGCCAGCAGTGGTTCGGGACAGGGGTCCATGAACACTGAAGCTTTCTTT CASSGSGQGSMNTEAFF TRBD1 TRBJ1-1 TRBV27 -
TGTGCCATCAGTGAGTCCTGGCCCGGATACGAGCAGTACTTC CAISESWPGYEQYF - TRBJ2-7 TRBV10-3 many
TGTGCCAGCAGTTTATCCGGACAAACTGGAAACACCATATATTTT CASSLSGQTGNTIYF - TRBJ1-3 TRBV12-3/TRBV12-4 many
TGTGCCAGCTCACCAGGGCAGGGTAGGTTGAACACTGAAGCTTTCTTT CASSPGQGRLNTEAFF - TRBJ1-1 TRBV18 once
TGCGCCAGCAGCCAAATACAGGGGGCAAAATACATTCAGTACTTC CASSQIQGAKYIQYF TRBD1 TRBJ2-4 TRBV4-1 few
TGTGCCAGCCGAAGCGGGAGGTCTCCCTACAATGAGCAGTTCTTC CASRSGRSPYNEQFF TRBD2 TRBJ2-1 TRBV5-8 many
TGTGCCAGCAGCTTAGAAAGGGGAGGTAGCGCTTTCTTT CASSLERGGSAFF - TRBJ1-1 TRBV11-2 many
TGTGCCAGCAGTTCCGGACACACTGAAGCTTTCTTT CASSSGHTEAFF - TRBJ1-1 TRBV27 many
TGTGCCAGCAGCGTCCCAGGGCTAGCCGAGGAAGAGACCCAGTACTTC CASSVPGLAEEETQYF - TRBJ2-5 TRBV9 many
TGCAGTGCTAGAGCGGTACAGGGCCGGGGTCAGCCCCAGCATTTT CSARAVQGRGQPQHF - TRBJ1-5 TRBV20-1 -
TGTGCCAGCAGCCCCCTGAACTTCAACACTGAAGCTTTCTTT CASSPLNFNTEAFF - TRBJ1-1 TRBV7-9 few
TGTGCCAGCTCACCACCGGGACAGGTCGGTGGCTACACCTTC CASSPPGQVGGYTF TRBD1 TRBJ1-2 TRBV18 many
TGTGCCAGTAGTCGCACCGTCCCAACAAGTCAGCCCCAGCATTTT CASSRTVPTSQPQHF - TRBJ1-5 TRBV19 -
TGTGCCTGGAACCTACCAGCGGGAGGCCCCTATGAGCAGTACTTC CAWNLPAGGPYEQYF TRBD2 TRBJ2-7 TRBV30 -
TGTGCCAGCAGTTTAAGCGCACACAGCTCTGGAAACACCATATATTTT CASSLSAHSSGNTIYF - TRBJ1-3 TRBV27 -
TGTGCCAGCAGCCAAGATCGGGCCCGCGAGCAGTACTTC CASSQDRAREQYF - TRBJ2-7 TRBV4-2 -
TGTGCCAGCAGCGTGACCAGACAGGCCACAGATACGCAGTATTTT CASSVTRQATDTQYF - TRBJ2-3 TRBV2 many
TGCGCCAGCAGCCAAGGCGGTAGTATCGATGAGCAGTTCTTC CASSQGGSIDEQFF - TRBJ2-1 TRBV4-1 few
TGTGCCAGCAGTTACCCGACTAGCGGGGAGTGGGAGACCCAGTACTTC CASSYPTSGEWETQYF TRBD2 TRBJ2-5 TRBV6-2/TRBV6-3 few
TGCAGTGCTCTTAAACTAGCGGGAATTCGCTACGAGCAGTACTTC CSALKLAGIRYEQYF TRBD2 TRBJ2-7 TRBV20-1 -
TGCGCCAGCAGCTTCACCGGCCTAGCGGGAGTTCGAACCGGGGAGCTGTTTTTT CASSFTGLAGVRTGELFF TRBD2 TRBJ2-2 TRBV5-1 many